This paragraph covers one T cell receptor beta chain sequence. Its target is unknown. Clones were read by immunoSEQ multiplex PCR, and TCRdb kept only the in-frame ones, dropping some. The data contain more than 60,000 clones, 65% to 80% of them singletons. These data are taken from a study of early stage breast cancer tumors. The V end was cut by 0 bases, the J end by 1 base, with 7 bases between. The CDR3 loop spans 14 amino acids. Germline loops: CDR1 SGDLS, CDR2 YYNGEE. Findings and limits, study-wide: Commonly generated sequences made up most enriched TCRB sequences shared between patients.

This receptor was obtained from a person in their 60s with breast cancer. This chain joins TRBV9 and TRBJ1-1; D is unresolved. The sequenced sample was blood. The CDR3 sequence is CASSVAIQNTEAFF. The CDR3, as DNA: TGTGCCAGCAGCGTAGCTATTCAGAACACTGAAGCTTTCTTT.